The sequence of this T cell receptor (beta chain) was determined in a study of T cells in Graves' hyperthyroidism and ophthalmopathy. Study-wide points: Most expanded thyroid clonotypes above 0.001 recurred in blood.

Graves' hyperthyroidism qualified as stable when ophthalmopathy did not progress within 18 months. TCR beta CDR3 region amplification was performed from RNA transcripts. Primed by the HTBI set, a first-round RT-PCR was run on the TCR CDR3. One entry per CDR3 protein results from TCRdb running MiXCR on the multiplex PCR reads. The sample records approximately 560,000 distinct CDR3 sequences, 15% to 17% being singletons. Points on this clonotype: The antigen is unknown.

This CDR3 spans 14 amino acids. With V trimmed by 2 bases and J by 7 bases, 5 bases remained unmatched. From germline, CDR1 is SGDLS and CDR2 YYNGEE. This clonotype was obtained from a woman in her 30s with Graves' hyperthyroidism. Source material: blood. The gene calls are TRBV9 and TRBJ2-2, with TRBD2 matching over 7 bases. The CDR3 nucleotides read TGTGCCAGCAGCGTTAGGACTAGTGGCGGGGAGCTGTTTTTT. Amino acid sequence: CASSVRTSGGELFF.